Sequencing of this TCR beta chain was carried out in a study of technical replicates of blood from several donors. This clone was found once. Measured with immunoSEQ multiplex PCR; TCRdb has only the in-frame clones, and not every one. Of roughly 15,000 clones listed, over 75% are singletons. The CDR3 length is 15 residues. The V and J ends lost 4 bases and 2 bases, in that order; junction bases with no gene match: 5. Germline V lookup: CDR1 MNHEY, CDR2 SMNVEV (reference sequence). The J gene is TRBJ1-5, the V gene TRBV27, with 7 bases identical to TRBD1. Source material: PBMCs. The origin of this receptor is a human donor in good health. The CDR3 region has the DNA TGTGCCAGCAGTTGGGCAGGGGGAGGCAATCAGCCCCAGCATTTT. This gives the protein CASSWAGGGNQPQHF.